This T cell receptor (beta chain) comes out of a study of T cells in Graves' hyperthyroidism and ophthalmopathy. Graves' hyperthyroidism is called stable when ophthalmopathy does not progress within 18 months. A roughly 10 ml volume of fresh peripheral blood provided the PBMCs. The CDR3 regions of TCR beta were amplified from RNA transcripts. Researchers ran a first-round RT-PCR on the TCR CDR3 using the HTBI primer set. TCRdb reanalysed the multiplex PCR reads using MiXCR and keeps one entry per CDR3 protein. This table has some 550,000 distinct CDR3 sequences, around 20% appearing once. Findings and limits, study-wide: Ophthalmopathy, which appeared later, was predicted by the model a median roughly 6.5 months before onset.

This clonotype was seen at least ten times. Its target is unknown. This receptor was obtained from a man younger than 35 with Graves' hyperthyroidism. Material for sequencing was blood.

The CDR3 DNA follows: TGTGCCAGCACGCGGGGCAGCGGGGCAAACACCGGGGAGCTGTTTTTT. It is translated as CASTRGSGANTGELFF. The chain joins TRBV6-1 to TRBJ2-2, with 7 bases identical to TRBD2. Germline V gives CDR1 MNHNS, CDR2 SASEGT. The junction had 10 bases not matched to a gene; V was cut back by 7 bases and J by 2 bases. The CDR3 runs to 16 residues.